The 18 T cell receptor beta chains below all came from one sample that was sequenced in a study of T-cell reconstitution after alpha-beta-depleted transplantation in children. Unique molecular identifiers featured in how the TCRbeta library was prepared. TCRdb itself ran the PCR reads through MiXCR, one entry per CDR3 protein. The sample comprises some 600,000 distinct CDR3 sequences, 10% to 15% of which are singletons, and 2.2% rests with the top ten. Source: PBMCs, mostly from graft donor cells, taken 360 days after TCRalphabeta/CD19-depleted stem cell transplant. The receptors derive from a male patient aged 10 to 17 who had a stem cell transplant for acute myeloid leukemia, so the T cells may come from the graft donor.

This clonotype has just a few counts. CDR3 DNA: TGCAGTGCTAGAGCCCAGGCCGCGGTCCCCTACAATGAGCAGTTCTTC. Its protein is CSARAQAAVPYNEQFF. The V call is TRBV20-1, the J call TRBJ2-1; D is unresolved. Trimming cost V 1 base and J 2 bases, with 15 bases left between them. The CDR3 length is 16 residues. CDR1 and CDR2 from the germline V gene are DFQATT and SNEGSKA (reference sequence).

In this sample, this clonotype turned up a few times. The V call is TRBV7-9, the J call TRBJ1-6, with TRBD1 matching over 7 bases. Germline lookup yields CDR1 SEHNR and CDR2 FQNEAQ (reference sequence). The CDR3 sequence is 16 residues long. V shed 2 bases and J 7 bases; nucleotides not matched to a gene: 8. DNA of the CDR3: TGTGCCAGCAGCTTATCCATTGGGACAGCAAATTCACCCCTCCACTTT. Protein: CASSLSIGTANSPLHF.

This chain links TRBV5-1 with TRBJ2-7; 11 nucleotides align to TRBD1. The CDR3 sequence is 14 residues long. The trim removed 4 bases at V and 6 bases at J, leaving 6 bases unmatched. CDR1 and CDR2 from the germline V gene are SGHRS and YFSETQ. CDR3 sequence (DNA): TGCGCCAGCAGCCGAGCTGGGACAGGGGGCGAGCAGTACTTC. Translating gives CASSRAGTGGEQYF. The variable domain in full, with the rest retrieved from reference TRBV5-1 and TRBJ2-7, is KAGVTQTPRYLIKTRGQQVTLSCSPISGHRSVSWYQQTPGQGLQFLFEYFSETQRNKGNFPGRFSGRQFSNSRSEMNVSTLELGDSALYLCASSRAGTGGEQYFGPGTRLTVT.

There are a few counts of this clonotype. V is TRBV15 and J is TRBJ2-1; the match to TRBD2 covers 8 bases. Per germline, CDR1 LNHNV and CDR2 YYDKDF (reference sequence). V was clipped by 3 bases and J by 3 bases; unmatched bases: 7. The CDR3 sequence is 16 residues long. The CDR3 nucleotides read TGTGCCACCAGCAGGAAAGCGGGGGTAAGCTACAATGAGCAGTTCTTC. It specifies CATSRKAGVSYNEQFF.

The rearrangement uses TRBV28 and TRBJ2-3; TRBD2 agrees at 10 bases. CDR3 length equals 20 residues. Germline V gene lookup returns CDR1 MDHEN and CDR2 SYDVKM. V was pared by 3 bases and J by 2 bases, with 17 bases of the junction left unmatched. The CDR3 protein is CASSFGLAGGHPLSTDTQYF. The CDR3 region has the DNA TGTGCCAGCAGTTTCGGATTAGCGGGGGGTCACCCTCTCTCCACAGATACGCAGTATTTT.

This clonotype has a handful of counts. V usage is TRBV7-2 and J usage is TRBJ2-7, with TRBD2 matching over 8 bases. This CDR3 has 15 amino acids. The germline CDR1 and CDR2 sequences are SGHTA and FQGNSA. The ends lost 2 bases at V and 6 bases at J; junction bases unmatched: 9. The DNA of the CDR3 is TGTGCCAGCAGCTTATCGGTCCTAGCGGGTGGCGAGCAGTACTTC. This codes for CASSLSVLAGGEQYF.

This clonotype appeared many times. The rearrangement joins TRBV15 to TRBJ2-3; 7 bases are a match to TRBD2. CDR1 is LNHNV and CDR2 is YYDKDF in the germline V gene (reference sequence). V lost 6 bases and J lost 4; bases outside the gene matches: 10. The CDR3 runs 15 residues. The CDR3 DNA is TGTGCCACCAGTCGGAGCGGGACGAGGGCAGATACGCAGTATTTT. Translating it yields CATSRSGTRADTQYF.

This clonotype has at least ten counts. This chain joins TRBV3-1 and TRBJ2-5; 11 bases agree with TRBD2. With 4 bases clipped from V and 5 bases from J, the junction kept 9 bases outside the gene matches. Germline V lookup: CDR1 LGHDT, CDR2 YNNKEL (reference sequence). This CDR3 region has 16 residues. The CDR3 nucleotides are TGTGCCAGCAGCCCCCGACTAGCGGGGTCGGGGGAGACCCAGTACTTC. Translation gives CASSPRLAGSGETQYF.

The J gene is TRBJ2-1, the V gene TRBV5-1; perhaps TRBD2 as D (5 bases). With 5 bases removed from V and 5 bases from J, the gap between germline ends came to 11 bases. CDR1 is SGHRS, CDR2 YFSETQ, per germline. The CDR3 length is 13 residues. In nucleotides, the CDR3 is TGCGCCAGCAGACCGGGATCTGACAATGAGCAGTTCTTC. Translated, it gives CASRPGSDNEQFF.

The genes are TRBV28 and TRBJ2-7, with 8 bases that match TRBD2. The CDR3 is made up of 16 amino acids. Germline assignment: CDR1 MDHEN and CDR2 SYDVKM. Germline trimming cut 1 base from V and 3 bases from J; bases unmatched to any gene: 8. CDR3 residues: CASSLYESGRFYEQYF. CDR3 bases: TGTGCCAGCAGTTTATATGAAAGCGGGAGATTCTACGAGCAGTACTTC.

This clonotype was detected a few times. The rearrangement joins TRBV5-1 to TRBJ2-4, with 8 bases matching TRBD1. Germline assignment: CDR1 SGHRS and CDR2 YFSETQ. J was trimmed by 3 bases and V by 4 bases; bases with no gene match: 3. CDR3 length equals 14 residues. CDR3 amino acids: CASSPGTGKNIQYF. The CDR3 DNA follows: TGCGCCAGCAGCCCTGGGACAGGCAAAAACATTCAGTACTTC.

This clonotype has just a few counts. V usage is TRBV20-1 and J usage is TRBJ2-1; D not certain. The germline V gene encodes CDR1 DFQATT and CDR2 SNEGSKA (reference sequence). Trimming took 6 bases from V and 12 from J, leaving 18 bases between them. The CDR3 is 12 residues long. The CDR3, as DNA: TGCAGTGCCCCGAAATCCGTTAATTGGCAGTTCTTC. This translates into CSAPKSVNWQFF.

The chain joins TRBV28 to TRBJ2-6; a weak D match, TRBD2 (5 bases). CDR1 and CDR2 from the germline V gene are MDHEN and SYDVKM. The CDR3 consists of 16 residues. V was shortened by 8 bases and J by 2 bases, with 16 bases between the two germline ends. CDR3 in DNA: TGTGCCAGCTCTAGCCAGCCGAATCCTGGGGCCAACGTCCTGACTTTC. Protein sequence: CASSSQPNPGANVLTF.

In its sample, this clonotype was seen many times. This chain connects TRBV12-3 or TRBV12-4 to TRBJ2-4; 11 bases map to TRBD2. The CDR3 sequence is 17 residues long. V lost 6 bases, J lost 10 bases, and 17 bases stayed unmatched. CDR3 DNA sequence: TGTGCCAGCAGCCCGACCCATCCACTAGCGGGAGAGGGTATTCAGTACTTC. Its translation: CASSPTHPLAGEGIQYF.

The chain joins TRBV2 to TRBJ2-2; D call uncertain. Trimming removed 8 bases at V and 0 bases at J, with 19 bases between. This CDR3 contains 17 residues. Germline V lookup: CDR1 SNHLY, CDR2 FYNNEI. This CDR3 reads CASAFTRPRTNTGELFF. CDR3 DNA: TGTGCCAGCGCCTTCACGAGGCCGCGGACGAACACCGGGGAGCTGTTTTTT.

Only a few counts were recorded for this clonotype. The chain links TRBV7-8 to TRBJ2-1, with 9 bases lining up with TRBD2. The germline V gene encodes CDR1 SGHVS and CDR2 FQNEAQ. Trimming at V came to 4 bases and at J to 7 bases, leaving 8 bases not matched to a gene. The CDR3 is 15 residues long. CDR3 in DNA: TGTGCCAGCAGCTCGCGGGGTCTAGCGGGAAATGAGCAGTTCTTC. It encodes CASSSRGLAGNEQFF.

This chain joins TRBV20-1 and TRBJ2-3; 10 bases match TRBD2. In germline, CDR1 is DFQATT, CDR2 SNEGSKA (reference sequence). The CDR3 length is 15 residues. J was trimmed by 2 bases and V by 5 bases; bases with no gene match: 7. CDR3 nucleotide sequence: TGCAGTGCTGATTTAGCGGGAGGAGACACAGATACGCAGTATTTT. Residues: CSADLAGGDTDTQYF.

The V gene is TRBV5-1, the J gene TRBJ2-2; a possible D gene is TRBD1 (6 bases). Germline CDR1 and CDR2: SGHRS and YFSETQ. V was pared by 3 bases and J by 0 bases, with 24 bases between. There are 20 residues in the CDR3. The CDR3 loop reads CASSSATGHSTVANTGELFF. The CDR3 bases are TGCGCCAGCAGCTCCGCGACAGGACACAGTACGGTTGCGAACACCGGGGAGCTGTTTTTT.